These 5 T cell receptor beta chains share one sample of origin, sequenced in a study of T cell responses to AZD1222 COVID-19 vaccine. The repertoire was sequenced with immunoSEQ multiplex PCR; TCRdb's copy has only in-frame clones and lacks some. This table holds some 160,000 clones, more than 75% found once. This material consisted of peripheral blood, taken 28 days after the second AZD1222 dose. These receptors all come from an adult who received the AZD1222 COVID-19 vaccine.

CDR3: CASSPPGMNTEAFF. DNA for the CDR3: TGTGCCAGCTCACCTCCAGGGATGAACACTGAAGCTTTCTTT. The chain is built from TRBV18 and TRBJ1-1, with D possibly matching TRBD1 (5 bases). Germline V gene data show CDR1 as KGHSH and CDR2 as LQKENI. The CDR3 consists of 14 residues. V lost 3 bases, J lost 0 bases, and 8 bases lay in between. The entire variable domain, with the rest obtained from reference TRBV18 and TRBJ1-1, is as follows: NAGVMQNPRHLVRRRGQEARLRCSPMKGHSHVYWYRQLPEEGLKFMVYLQKENIIDESGMPKERFSAEFPKEGPSILRIQQVVRGDSAAYFCASSPPGMNTEAFFGQGTRLTVV.

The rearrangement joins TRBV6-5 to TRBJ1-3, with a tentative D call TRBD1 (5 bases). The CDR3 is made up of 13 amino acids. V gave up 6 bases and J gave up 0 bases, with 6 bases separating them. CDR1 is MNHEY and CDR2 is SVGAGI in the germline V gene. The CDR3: CASSQGSGNTIYF. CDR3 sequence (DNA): TGTGCCAGCAGCCAGGGCTCTGGAAACACCATATATTTT.

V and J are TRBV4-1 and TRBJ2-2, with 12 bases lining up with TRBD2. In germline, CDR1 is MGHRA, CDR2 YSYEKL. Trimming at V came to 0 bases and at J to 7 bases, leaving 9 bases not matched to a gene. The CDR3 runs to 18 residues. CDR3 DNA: TGCGCCAGCAGCCAAGATCCCACTAGCGGGGGGCAAGGCGGGGAGCTGTTTTTT. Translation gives CASSQDPTSGGQGGELFF.

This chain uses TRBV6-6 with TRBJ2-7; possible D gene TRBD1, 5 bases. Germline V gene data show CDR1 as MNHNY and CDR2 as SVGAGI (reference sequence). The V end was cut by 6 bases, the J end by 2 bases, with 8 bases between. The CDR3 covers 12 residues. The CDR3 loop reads CASSPGTYEQYF. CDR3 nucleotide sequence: TGTGCCAGCAGCCCAGGGACCTACGAGCAGTACTTC.

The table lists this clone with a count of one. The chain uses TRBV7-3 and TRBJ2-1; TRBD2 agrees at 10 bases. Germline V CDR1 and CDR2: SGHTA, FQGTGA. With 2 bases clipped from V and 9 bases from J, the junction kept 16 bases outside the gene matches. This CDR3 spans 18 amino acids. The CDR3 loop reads CASSLGTGEAGGPVEQFF. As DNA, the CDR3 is TGTGCCAGCAGCTTAGGGACGGGGGAAGCGGGAGGGCCTGTTGAGCAGTTCTTC.